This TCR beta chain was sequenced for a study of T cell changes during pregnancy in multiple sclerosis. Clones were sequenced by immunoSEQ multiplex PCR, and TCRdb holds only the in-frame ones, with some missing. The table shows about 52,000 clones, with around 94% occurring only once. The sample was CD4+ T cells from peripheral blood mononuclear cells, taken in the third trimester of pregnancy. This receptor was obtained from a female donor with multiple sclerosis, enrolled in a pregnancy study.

The CDR3 DNA sequence: TGCAGCGTTGAAGATAGGGGGCGCGGGACAGGGCTCTACGAGCAGTACTTC. Protein: CSVEDRGRGTGLYEQYF. The gene calls are TRBV29-1 and TRBJ2-7; TRBD1 aligns across 9 bases. CDR3 length equals 17 residues. Germline trimming cut 0 bases from V and 3 bases from J; bases unmatched to any gene: 12. Germline V gene sequence: CDR1 SQVTM, CDR2 ANQGSEA.